These T cell receptor beta chains were read from a single sample in a study of response to subunit inactivated influenza vaccine. TCRdb recomputed calls from the RT-PCR reads with MiXCR, one row per CDR3 protein. The table records some 570,000 distinct CDR3 sequences, about 11% of them present only once. The same sample was also studied in work on T cells expressing NK-cell markers.

The sequencing here drew on PBMCs from blood, taken on the day of vaccination. These receptors were taken from a man aged 50 to 59 who received an inactivated influenza vaccine. The CDR3 runs from the conserved cysteine through the conserved F or W. A D gene is named only where the DNA matches it firmly. The size of a clone is reported for some rows only, either as once, few or many, or as a class for expanded clones.

d_call j_call v_call clone_size cdr3_aa cdr3_nt
. TRBJ2-2 TRBV12-3/TRBV12-4 . CASSFYGSGELFF TGTGCCAGCAGTTTTTATGGATCCGGGGAGCTGTTTTTT
. TRBJ2-7 TRBV27 . CASSLSDGGMQYF TGTGCCAGCAGTTTATCGGACGGGGGTATGCAGTACTTC
. TRBJ1-2 TRBV5-6 . CASSFSSYGYTF TGTGCCAGCAGCTTTAGTAGCTATGGCTACACCTTC
. TRBJ2-7 TRBV10-3 . CAIREGDSYEQYF TGTGCCATCAGGGAGGGGGATTCCTACGAGCAGTACTTC
TRBD1 TRBJ2-1 TRBV12-3/TRBV12-4 few CASSLPSGQGYNEQFF TGTGCCAGCAGCTTACCGTCCGGACAGGGGTACAATGAGCAGTTCTTC
. TRBJ2-2 TRBV6-2/TRBV6-3 . CASSTVDGELFF TGTGCCAGCAGTACTGTGGACGGGGAGCTGTTTTTT
TRBD2 TRBJ2-3 TRBV7-6 . CASSWTSGTGTDTQYF TGTGCCAGCAGCTGGACTAGCGGGACGGGCACAGATACGCAGTATTTT
TRBD2 TRBJ2-1 TRBV5-1 . CASRWVGAGGYNEQFF TGCGCCAGCCGATGGGTAGGAGCGGGGGGGTACAATGAGCAGTTCTTC
. TRBJ1-3 TRBV12-3/TRBV12-4 many CASSPGFISGNTIYF TGTGCCAGCAGTCCGGGCTTCATCTCTGGAAACACCATATATTTT
. TRBJ1-5 TRBV20-1 few CSAQANQPQHF TGCAGTGCCCAGGCCAATCAGCCCCAGCATTTT
TRBD2 TRBJ2-1 TRBV6-1 . CASSPTSGGPSSYNEQFF TGTGCCAGCAGCCCCACTAGCGGGGGGCCGAGCTCCTACAATGAGCAGTTCTTC
. TRBJ1-1 TRBV28 . CASSPHSIPSF TGTGCCAGCAGTCCACACTCAATCCCCTCGTTT
TRBD1 TRBJ1-5 TRBV6-5 . CASSYSRQGSQPQHF TGTGCCAGCAGTTACTCGAGACAGGGCAGTCAGCCCCAGCATTTT
. TRBJ2-7 TRBV7-8 few CASSLDGAWNEQYF TGTGCCAGCAGCTTAGATGGGGCATGGAACGAGCAGTACTTC
. TRBJ2-6 TRBV7-9 few CASSLGRVNSGANVLTF TGTGCCAGCAGCTTAGGCAGGGTAAACTCTGGGGCCAACGTCCTGACTTTC
. TRBJ2-1 TRBV30 few CAWSVHRVNEQFF TGTGCCTGGAGTGTACACAGGGTCAATGAGCAGTTCTTC
. TRBJ2-3 TRBV7-2 few CATINRDSHTDTQYF TGTGCCACAATTAACCGAGACAGCCACACAGATACGCAGTATTTT
TRBD2 TRBJ2-7 TRBV27 many CASSLLVGRAPYEQYF TGTGCCAGCAGTTTATTAGTCGGGAGGGCCCCCTACGAGCAGTACTTC
TRBD2 TRBJ2-5 TRBV7-9 . CASSSGAGSQETQYF TGTGCCAGCAGCTCGGGAGCGGGGAGCCAAGAGACCCAGTACTTC
. TRBJ2-2 TRBV7-2 . CASSLGLLANTGELFF TGTGCCAGCAGCTTAGGACTCCTCGCGAACACCGGGGAGCTGTTTTTT
. TRBJ2-1 TRBV24-1 . CATSDPGGTDYNEQFF TGTGCCACCAGTGACCCGGGGGGGACAGACTACAATGAGCAGTTCTTC
TRBD2 TRBJ2-3 TRBV5-5 . CASSLRTSGSHLADTQYF TGTGCCAGCAGCTTGAGGACTAGCGGGAGTCATTTGGCAGATACGCAGTATTTT
. TRBJ1-5 TRBV12-3/TRBV12-4 many CASSLALRQPQHF TGTGCCAGCAGTTTAGCCCTCAGGCAGCCCCAGCATTTT
. TRBJ2-3 TRBV2 many CASNLQVSTDTQYF TGTGCCAGCAATCTACAGGTTAGCACAGATACGCAGTATTTT
. TRBJ1-5 TRBV9 few CASSVGAADQPQHF TGTGCCAGCAGCGTAGGCGCAGCGGATCAGCCCCAGCATTTT
. TRBJ2-7 TRBV25-1 . CATADNYEQYF TGTGCCACCGCCGACAACTACGAGCAGTACTTC
TRBD2 TRBJ2-5 TRBV19 many CASSPTSSQTQYF TGTGCCAGTAGCCCGACTAGCTCGCAGACCCAGTACTTC
. TRBJ2-1 TRBV4-3 . CASSRDRVAYNEQFF TGCGCCAGCAGCCGTGACCGAGTGGCGTACAATGAGCAGTTCTTC
. TRBJ2-2 TRBV7-2 . CASSIRQGGTGELFF TGTGCCAGCAGCATACGACAGGGAGGGACCGGGGAGCTGTTTTTT
. TRBJ2-1 TRBV4-1 . CASTPLGTISYNEQFF TGCGCCAGCACCCCCCTAGGGACCATCTCCTACAATGAGCAGTTCTTC
TRBD1 TRBJ1-2 TRBV11-2 few CASSFGTGSYGYTF TGTGCCAGCAGCTTCGGGACAGGGAGCTATGGCTACACCTTC
TRBD2 TRBJ2-3 TRBV29-1 many CSVEGAGGPGDTQYF TGCAGCGTTGAAGGAGCGGGAGGGCCTGGAGATACGCAGTATTTT
. TRBJ2-7 TRBV4-3 few CASSQGETGEQYF TGCGCCAGCAGCCAAGGTGAGACAGGCGAGCAGTACTTC
. TRBJ2-3 TRBV5-1 many CASSLFVRADSSTDTQYF TGCGCCAGCAGCTTGTTCGTCCGGGCGGATTCTAGCACAGATACGCAGTATTTT
. TRBJ2-7 TRBV15 . CATSNYPRDRTYEQYF TGTGCCACCAGCAACTACCCCCGGGACCGAACCTACGAGCAGTACTTC
TRBD2 TRBJ2-3 TRBV5-1 . CASSLLTSGNPDTQYF TGCGCCAGCAGCTTGTTGACTAGCGGGAATCCCGATACGCAGTATTTT
TRBD2 TRBJ2-5 TRBV12-3/TRBV12-4 many CASTLAGQETQYF TGTGCCAGCACCCTAGCGGGACAAGAGACCCAGTACTTC
. TRBJ1-2 TRBV3-1 few CASSQEQGNGYTF TGTGCCAGCAGCCAAGAACAGGGAAATGGCTACACCTTC
. TRBJ2-3 TRBV5-1 . CASGLESATPTDTQYF TGCGCCAGCGGCTTGGAATCTGCCACCCCCACAGATACGCAGTATTTT
. TRBJ2-5 TRBV21-1 few CASSRGTGAGKQETQYF TGTGCCAGCAGCAGGGGGACCGGGGCCGGTAAACAAGAGACCCAGTACTTC
. TRBJ2-7 TRBV11-2 few CASRSANLYEQYF TGTGCCAGCAGGTCGGCCAACCTCTACGAGCAGTACTTC
. TRBJ1-4 TRBV4-3 few CASSQEFTRQPTNEKLFF TGCGCCAGCAGCCAAGAGTTCACGCGACAGCCAACTAATGAAAAACTGTTTTTT
. TRBJ2-3 TRBV4-1 many CASSQDQGPVTTQYF TGCGCCAGCAGCCAAGATCAGGGCCCCGTGACGACGCAGTATTTT
. TRBJ2-1 TRBV24-1 . CATGKNTGSYNEQFF TGTGCCACGGGGAAAAACACGGGCTCCTACAATGAGCAGTTCTTC
. TRBJ2-1 TRBV12-3/TRBV12-4 few CASSFLGFDEQFF TGTGCCAGCAGTTTTTTGGGGTTCGATGAGCAGTTCTTC
. TRBJ2-2 TRBV24-1 . CATSGLAGMNTGELFF TGTGCCACCAGTGGTCTCGCAGGGATGAACACCGGGGAGCTGTTTTTT
TRBD2 TRBJ2-1 TRBV7-3 . CASSSLAGDNEQFF TGTGCCAGCAGCTCCCTAGCGGGAGACAATGAGCAGTTCTTC
. TRBJ2-3 TRBV6-2/TRBV6-3 . CASSYVGVDTQYF TGTGCCAGCAGTTATGTCGGCGTAGATACGCAGTATTTT
TRBD1 TRBJ2-5 TRBV6-1 few CASTSRQGAQETQYF TGTGCCAGCACCTCAAGACAGGGGGCCCAAGAGACCCAGTACTTC
. TRBJ2-7 TRBV21-1 few CASSKPWAGPHEQYF TGTGCCAGCAGCAAACCCTGGGCGGGCCCCCACGAGCAGTACTTC
. TRBJ2-1 TRBV12-3/TRBV12-4 . CASSQQGANEQFF TGTGCCAGCAGCCAACAGGGTGCCAATGAGCAGTTCTTC
. TRBJ2-1 TRBV2 few CASSDRYNEQFF TGTGCCAGCAGTGATAGGTACAATGAGCAGTTCTTC
. TRBJ1-6 TRBV7-9 . CASSLPGDNSPLHF TGTGCCAGCAGCTTGCCAGGGGATAATTCACCCCTCCACTTT
. TRBJ2-2 TRBV7-3 . CASSLSPGNTGELFF TGTGCCAGCAGCTTAAGCCCGGGGAACACCGGGGAGCTGTTTTTT
TRBD1 TRBJ2-3 TRBV20-1 . CSARAGTGTDTQYF TGCAGTGCTAGAGCCGGGACAGGCACAGATACGCAGTATTTT